Listed here are 31 T cell receptor beta chains from one sample, sequenced in a study of blood T cells in healthy people across ages. Together with a sample-barcoded 5' primer, a J-beta primer mix was included in a second PCR lasting about 6 to 11 cycles. TCRdb used MiXCR to reprocess the 5' RACE reads, holding one entry per CDR3 protein. The sample has 700,000 or so distinct CDR3 sequences; 22% are singletons. Sequenced sample: blood. The receptor set was obtained from an older man in good health.

In this sample, this clonotype turned up a few times. The chain is built from TRBV10-3 and TRBJ2-5; D unclear. Germline V gives CDR1 ENHRY, CDR2 SYGVKD. This CDR3 is built from 11 residues. Trimming stripped 3 bases from V and 2 bases from J, with 1 base between. The CDR3: CAISEQETQYF. In DNA, the CDR3 is TGTGCCATCAGTGAACAAGAGACCCAGTACTTC.

The rearrangement uses TRBV12-5 and TRBJ2-1; possible D gene TRBD1, 6 bases. Germline CDR1 LGHNT, CDR2 FRNRAP. There are 15 residues in the CDR3. V gave up 6 bases and J gave up 3 bases, with 15 bases separating them. This CDR3 is CASGRLLGGYNEQFF. CDR3 DNA: TGTGCTAGTGGCCGGCTGCTAGGGGGCTACAATGAGCAGTTCTTC.

In this sample, this clonotype turned up many times. This chain connects TRBV5-1 to TRBJ2-3; 12 bases match TRBD2. Germline values: CDR1 SGHRS, CDR2 YFSETQ. This CDR3 region has 17 residues. V lost 7 bases to trimming and J lost 1 base; unmatched junction nucleotides: 10. The CDR3 here is CASQIILAGGRTDTQYF. CDR3 nucleotides: TGCGCCAGCCAAATAATCCTAGCGGGGGGGCGCACAGATACGCAGTATTTT. Full variable domain (missing parts from reference TRBV5-1 and TRBJ2-3): KAGVTQTPRYLIKTRGQQVTLSCSPISGHRSVSWYQQTPGQGLQFLFEYFSETQRNKGNFPGRFSGRQFSNSRSEMNVSTLELGDSALYLCASQIILAGGRTDTQYFGPGTRLTVL.

The chain couples TRBV5-1 to TRBJ2-2, with D hard to call. There are 12 residues in the CDR3. Trimming cost V 5 bases and J 11 bases, with 13 bases left between them. Germline V gene sequence: CDR1 SGHRS, CDR2 YFSETQ. CDR3 region: CASSLPTVELFF. The CDR3 region has the DNA TGCGCCAGCAGTCTTCCCACGGTCGAGCTGTTTTTT.

The gene calls are TRBV7-2 and TRBJ2-5; 9 nucleotides agree with TRBD2. The germline gives CDR1 SGHTA, CDR2 FQGNSA. The CDR3 spans 15 residues. J lost 1 base, V lost 2 bases, and 2 bases had no gene match. CDR3: CASSLTSGSQETQYF. CDR3 bases: TGTGCCAGCAGCTTAACTAGCGGGTCCCAAGAGACCCAGTACTTC.

This clonotype came up many times. The CDR3 loop is CASSLQNSPLHF. CDR3 DNA sequence: TGTGCCAGCAGCTTACAAAATTCACCCCTCCACTTT. This chain links TRBV7-2 with TRBJ1-6; no reliable D call. V dropped 2 bases and J dropped 7 bases, with 3 bases sitting between them. CDR1 and CDR2 (germline): SGHTA, FQGNSA. The CDR3 length is 12 residues.

The V call is TRBV10-3, the J call TRBJ2-1; 9 positions match TRBD2. Per the germline V gene, CDR1 is ENHRY and CDR2 is SYGVKD. The CDR3 covers 16 residues. With 4 bases clipped from V and 4 bases from J, the junction kept 8 bases outside the gene matches. This CDR3 reads CAISGATSGPYNEQFF. For the CDR3, the DNA is TGTGCCATCAGTGGGGCGACTAGCGGCCCTTACAATGAGCAGTTCTTC.

This clonotype was detected only a few times. The genes are TRBV5-1 and TRBJ2-4, with a possible D match to TRBD1 (5 bases). Trimming cost V 8 bases and J 3 bases, with 15 bases left between them. The CDR3 spans 14 residues. Germline V gene sequence: CDR1 SGHRS, CDR2 YFSETQ. The CDR3 is CASRQFQGKNIQYF. As DNA, the CDR3 is TGCGCCAGTCGGCAGTTCCAGGGCAAAAACATTCAGTACTTC.

V usage is TRBV5-1 and J usage is TRBJ1-1, with D perhaps TRBD1 (6 bases). The germline V gene has CDR1 SGHRS and CDR2 YFSETQ. The CDR3 loop spans 13 amino acids. Deletions cut 5 bases from V and 4 bases from J, with 12 bases between. The CDR3 DNA sequence: TGCGCCAGCAGTGGGGGCGCAAGCACTGAAGCTTTCTTT. This encodes CASSGGASTEAFF. The variable domain in full, with the rest retrieved from reference TRBV5-1 and TRBJ1-1, is KAGVTQTPRYLIKTRGQQVTLSCSPISGHRSVSWYQQTPGQGLQFLFEYFSETQRNKGNFPGRFSGRQFSNSRSEMNVSTLELGDSALYLCASSGGASTEAFFGQGTRLTVV.

This clonotype has a handful of counts. The chain carries TRBV9 and TRBJ2-2; TRBD2 matches 7 bases. V was clipped by 1 base and J by 7 bases; unmatched bases: 7. Per the germline V gene, CDR1 is SGDLS and CDR2 is YYNGEE. The CDR3 is made up of 15 amino acids. The CDR3 loop is CASSVRRGTGGELFF. The CDR3 DNA reads as TGTGCCAGCAGCGTAAGGCGGGGGACGGGCGGGGAGCTGTTTTTT.

Only a few counts were recorded for this clonotype. The chain carries TRBV7-2 and TRBJ1-1, with no clear D. Germline loops: CDR1 SGHTA, CDR2 FQGNSA. The CDR3 contains 14 residues. V lost 2 bases and J lost 1, with 8 bases in between. The DNA for the CDR3 is TGTGCCAGCAGCTTAAGTTCTGGGAACACTGAAGCTTTCTTT. It encodes CASSLSSGNTEAFF.

The chain employs TRBV20-1 and TRBJ1-5; D not certain. The CDR3 runs to 8 residues. The ends were cut back, 5 bases at V and 11 bases at J, with 4 bases in the middle. Germline assignment: CDR1 DFQATT and CDR2 SNEGSKA (reference sequence). The CDR3 DNA reads as TGCAGTGCTGGAGCCCAGCATTTT. Translating it yields CSAGAQHF.

To note about this clonotype: The junction and the germline gene differ at one end; a read error may be behind it. The rearrangement uses TRBV2 and TRBJ2-1; TRBD2 matches 8 bases. This CDR3 has 15 amino acids. CDR1 SNHLY and CDR2 FYNNEI come from the germline V gene. CDR3 in DNA: TGTGCCAGCAGGAAAGGAGCTAGCGGGTGGGAGACCCAGTCCTTC. It translates to CASRKGASGWETQSF.

This clonotype was counted many times. The CDR3 DNA reads TGTGCCAGCGCGAGGCTAGCAAGAGAGACCCAGTACTTC. It translates to CASARLARETQYF. The rearrangement uses TRBV7-9 and TRBJ2-5; D is possibly TRBD2 (5 bases). This CDR3 is 13 amino acids long. Per germline, CDR1 SEHNR and CDR2 FQNEAQ (reference sequence). V lost 8 bases and J 4 bases, leaving 14 bases between the germline ends.

The chain combines TRBV29-1 with TRBJ2-2; 8 nucleotides align to TRBD2. CDR1 and CDR2 from the germline V gene are SQVTM and ANQGSEA. The J segment lost 7 bases and the V segment lost 6 bases, leaving 4 bases of the junction unmatched. This CDR3 comprises 12 residues. Here the CDR3 DNA reads TGCAGCGTGGGAAGCGGGAGCGGGGAGCTGTTTTTT. Encoded protein: CSVGSGSGELFF.

The chain carries TRBV9 and TRBJ2-1, with 13 bases that match TRBD2. The V segment lost 1 base and the J segment 6 bases; nucleotides outside the gene matches: 1. The CDR3 runs 15 residues. The V gene's germline CDR1 is SGDLS and CDR2 YYNGEE. The CDR3 DNA sequence: TGTGCCAGCAGCGTAACTAGCGGGAGGGGCAATGAGCAGTTCTTC. Amino acid sequence: CASSVTSGRGNEQFF.

V usage is TRBV20-1 and J usage is TRBJ2-5; either TRBD1 or TRBD2 may fit D (5 bases each). The length of the CDR3 is 13 residues. The V gene lost 5 bases and the J gene lost 4 bases, with 14 bases spanning the gap. Germline V gene data show CDR1 as DFQATT and CDR2 as SNEGSKA (reference sequence). The CDR3 bases are TGCAGTGCTGCGAGCGGAACAGGAGAGACCCAGTACTTC. Amino acids: CSAASGTGETQYF.

The genes are TRBV12-3 or TRBV12-4 and TRBJ2-5; TRBD1 is a possible D gene (6 bases). The V end was cut by 3 bases, the J end by 4 bases, with 18 bases between. This CDR3 has 16 residues. The CDR3 protein is CASSLLLGQGRETQYF. CDR3 bases: TGTGCCAGCAGTTTGTTGTTAGGGCAGGGGAGAGAGACCCAGTACTTC.

J is TRBJ1-1 and V is TRBV29-1, with a tentative D call TRBD1 (6 bases). Germline V lookup: CDR1 SQVTM, CDR2 ANQGSEA. V lost 7 bases, J lost 1 base, and 16 bases lay in between. CDR3 length: 14 amino acids. This CDR3 is CSGQTSRGNTEAFF. The CDR3 DNA sequence: TGCAGCGGTCAAACTTCCAGGGGGAACACTGAAGCTTTCTTT.

A few counts support this clonotype. The chain uses TRBV2 and TRBJ2-7; D is unclear. The V and J ends lost 11 bases and 0 bases respectively, with 14 bases between them. There are 13 residues in the CDR3. Germline lookup yields CDR1 SNHLY and CDR2 FYNNEI. The CDR3: CADKRVSSYEQYF. DNA for the CDR3: TGTGCCGACAAAAGGGTGAGCTCCTACGAGCAGTACTTC.

The chain combines TRBV20-1 with TRBJ2-1; 9 bases are shared with TRBD1. The V and J ends lost 5 bases and 5 bases, in that order; junction bases with no gene match: 10. The germline gives CDR1 DFQATT, CDR2 SNEGSKA (reference sequence). The CDR3 runs 15 residues. The DNA of the CDR3 is TGCAGTGCTCGATTACACGGGACAGGGAACAATGAGCAGTTCTTC. It codes for CSARLHGTGNNEQFF.

This clonotype was counted only a few times. This CDR3 reads CIPGGSTWRQYF. The DNA for the CDR3 is TGCATCCCAGGGGGTAGCACATGGAGGCAGTATTTT. V gene TRBV20-1 combines with J gene TRBJ2-3; 7 bases line up with TRBD1. CDR1 and CDR2 (germline): DFQATT, SNEGSKA (reference sequence). This CDR3 region has 12 residues.

Only a few counts were recorded for this clonotype. The V gene is TRBV18, the J gene TRBJ2-7; no firm D call. There are 12 residues in the CDR3. The V gene's germline CDR1 is KGHSH and CDR2 LQKENI. Trimming took 5 bases from V and 0 from J, leaving 5 bases between them. The CDR3 loop is CASSIGSYEQYV. CDR3 coding DNA: TGTGCCAGCTCAATCGGCTCCTACGAGCAGTACGTC.

The chain is built from TRBV11-2 and TRBJ2-3; TRBD1 is a possible D gene (5 bases). The CDR3 loop spans 15 amino acids. From germline, CDR1 is SGHAT and CDR2 FQNNGV. The V end lost 3 bases, the J end lost 2 bases, and 12 bases lay between the germline ends. DNA for the CDR3: TGTGCCAGCAGCTTTGTTGGGGCTTTCACAGATACGCAGTATTTT. Protein sequence: CASSFVGAFTDTQYF.

The V gene is TRBV12-3 or TRBV12-4, the J gene TRBJ1-2; no reliable D call. The CDR3 runs to 13 residues. The V end was cut by 5 bases, the J end by 8 bases, with 15 bases between. CDR3 sequence (DNA): TGTGCCAGCAGTACCGGGGTCGGCACGGGCTACACCTTC. This encodes CASSTGVGTGYTF.

The rearrangement joins TRBV5-1 to TRBJ2-3; 9 positions agree with TRBD1. This CDR3 is built from 16 residues. CDR1 is SGHRS and CDR2 is YFSETQ in the germline V gene. The trim removed 2 bases at V and 3 bases at J, leaving 7 bases unmatched. The CDR3 DNA is TGCGCCAGCAGCTTACAGGGGGCTTTCGGGACAGATACGCAGTATTTT. Translation: CASSLQGAFGTDTQYF.

The sample holds a few counts of this clonotype. CDR3 residues: CASSKAPPYEQYV. The CDR3 region has the DNA TGTGCCAGCAGCAAAGCCCCTCCCTACGAGCAGTACGTC. The J gene is TRBJ2-5, the V gene TRBV21-1; the table's D call TRBD2 went unverified against the DNA. The end of the DNA aligns better with TRBJ2-7, so the J call may be wrong. TRBV21-1 is deemed a pseudogene. There are 13 residues in the CDR3.

The chain uses TRBV28 and TRBJ1-2; D may be TRBD1 (5 bases). Trimming left V 2 bases short and J 5 bases short, with 12 bases between. The length of the CDR3 is 14 residues. The germline gives CDR1 MDHEN, CDR2 SYDVKM. The CDR3 spells CASSLEAGWYGYTF. The CDR3 DNA reads TGTGCCAGCAGTTTAGAGGCAGGGTGGTATGGCTACACCTTC.

This clonotype has only a few counts. The chain has TRBV5-1 and TRBJ2-2, with a possible D match to TRBD2 (6 bases). Germline CDR1 and CDR2: SGHRS and YFSETQ. The CDR3 runs to 15 residues. V was shortened by 5 bases and J by 7 bases, with 18 bases between the two germline ends. The CDR3 DNA reads as TGCGCCAGCAGTCTGACTAGTCCTGCCGGCGGGGAGCTGTTTTTT. It yields the protein CASSLTSPAGGELFF. The variable domain in full, completed from reference TRBV5-1 and TRBJ2-2, reads KAGVTQTPRYLIKTRGQQVTLSCSPISGHRSVSWYQQTPGQGLQFLFEYFSETQRNKGNFPGRFSGRQFSNSRSEMNVSTLELGDSALYLCASSLTSPAGGELFFGEGSRLTVL.

The chain links TRBV29-1 to TRBJ2-5, with TRBD1 matching 8 bases. Trimming removed 0 bases from V and 5 bases from J; junction bases left unmatched: 8. The CDR3 is 15 residues long. CDR1 is SQVTM and CDR2 is ANQGSEA in the germline V gene. The CDR3 is CSVEEDSGGRETQYF. In nucleotides, the CDR3 is TGCAGCGTTGAAGAGGATTCAGGGGGCAGGGAGACCCAGTACTTC.

V gene TRBV7-2 combines with J gene TRBJ2-4, with D possibly TRBD2 on 7 matching bases. Germline V gives CDR1 SGHTA, CDR2 FQGNSA. This CDR3 contains 14 residues. The V and J ends lost 4 bases and 5 bases respectively, with 12 bases between them. CDR3 nucleotide sequence: TGTGCCAGCAGCTCCAGGGGAGGGGAAAACATTCAGTACTTC. Its protein is CASSSRGGENIQYF.